This entry describes one T cell receptor beta chain. What it binds is unknown. The germline CDR1 and CDR2 sequences are MDHEN and SYDVKM. This CDR3 spans 16 amino acids. Trimming left V 6 bases short and J 1 base short, with 17 bases between. Alongside a J-beta primer mix, a sample-barcoded 5' primer served in a second PCR lasting about 6 to 11 cycles. A 12-random-nucleotide template-switch adaptor tagged each cDNA molecule. TCRdb reprocessed the 5' RACE reads with MiXCR, giving one entry per CDR3 protein. The data hold roughly 1.4 million distinct CDR3 sequences, with approximately 60% observed a single time. The data belong to a study of blood T cells in healthy people across ages. Study-level points and caveats: Investigators viewed diversity estimates from one million T cells as underestimates, the study reported. Among long-lived donors, naive CD4+ cells were more numerous and diversity higher than in aged donors. The recorded TCR beta diversity per million T cells decreased in a roughly linear manner with age.

The TCR sequence derives from a man between 18 and 29 years old in good health. Sequenced input: blood. This rearrangement joins TRBV28 to TRBJ2-3, with no clear D. This CDR3 is CASSPGRVGGTDTQYF. CDR3 bases: TGTGCCAGCAGCCCGGGCCGGGTTGGGGGCACAGATACGCAGTATTTT.